A single sample is the source of the 13 T cell receptor beta chains below, sequenced in a study of T cells in localized non-small cell lung cancer (TCRdb year 2020). The library was made by the immunoSEQ multiplex PCR assay. The clones in this table, taken by TCRdb from immuneACCESS, are in-frame only. Not every clone is retained; where verified, under half of the shortfall comes from an unresolved V gene, and the cause of the rest is unknown. This sample has 30,000 to 35,000 clones in its table, and 92% of those were observed once. The top ten constitute about 2.2% of the sample. The specimen was peripheral blood, collected before any cancer treatment. The receptors derive from a female donor of 60 years or more with stage I lung adenocarcinoma.

The gene calls are TRBV9 and TRBJ2-5; D gene uncertain. The germline CDR1 and CDR2 sequences are SGDLS and YYNGEE. This CDR3 contains 16 residues. Deletions cut 1 base from V and 5 bases from J, with 18 bases between. CDR3 nucleotides: TGTGCCAGCAGCGTATCTAGTCGAAGGTCGGGCGAGACCCAGTACTTC. This codes for CASSVSSRRSGETQYF.

The rearrangement links TRBV6-5 to TRBJ1-4; unclear D gene. Deletions cut 8 bases from V and 0 bases from J, with 10 bases between. CDR3 size: 14 residues. Per the germline V gene, CDR1 is MNHEY and CDR2 is SVGAGI. The CDR3 protein is CASGKDSTNEKLFF. The CDR3 DNA reads as TGTGCCAGCGGCAAAGATTCAACTAATGAAAAACTGTTTTTT.

The J gene is TRBJ1-6, the V gene TRBV7-9; 7 nucleotides line up with TRBD1. Germline assignment: CDR1 SEHNR and CDR2 FQNEAQ (reference sequence). The CDR3 spans 17 residues. J was trimmed by 6 bases and V by 4 bases; bases with no gene match: 12. The CDR3 sequence is CASSSMPGTVLNSPLHF. CDR3 bases: TGTGCCAGCAGCTCCATGCCGGGGACAGTCCTTAATTCACCCCTCCACTTT.

This clone was counted a few times. The chain combines TRBV30 with TRBJ1-6; 8 bases fit TRBD1. Germline CDR1 is GTSNPN and CDR2 is SVGIG (reference sequence). CDR3 length: 14 residues. V lost 4 bases, J lost 7 bases, and 6 bases stayed unmatched. The CDR3 bases are TGTGCCTGGATGGGCGGACAGGGAAATTCACCCCTCCACTTT. Protein sequence: CAWMGGQGNSPLHF.

The rearrangement joins TRBV7-6 to TRBJ2-5; the match to TRBD2 covers 8 bases. The CDR3 covers 12 residues. J gave up 4 bases and V 9 bases, and 4 bases lay outside the gene matches. The germline gives CDR1 SGHVS, CDR2 FNYEAQ. CDR3 DNA: TGTGCCAGTGCGGGGGGAATAGAGACCCAGTACTTC. It specifies CASAGGIETQYF. Variable domain in full (rest from reference TRBV7-6 and TRBJ2-5): GAGVSQSPRYKVTKRGQDVALRCDPISGHVSLYWYRQALGQGPEFLTYFNYEAQQDKSGLPNDRFSAERPEGSISTLTIQRTEQRDSAMYRCASAGGIETQYFGPGTRLLVL.

The V call is TRBV28, the J call TRBJ2-1; no reliable D call. This CDR3 is built from 14 residues. CDR1 is MDHEN, CDR2 SYDVKM, per germline. Trimming took off 3 bases at V and 7 bases at J, with 13 bases between the two ends. CDR3 loop: CASSLRLAANEQFF. Written as DNA, the CDR3 is TGTGCCAGCAGTTTGCGTCTGGCCGCAAATGAGCAGTTCTTC.

The V call is TRBV6-6, the J call TRBJ2-3; tentatively, D is TRBD1 or TRBD2 (5 bases each). Per germline, CDR1 MNHNY and CDR2 SVGAGI (reference sequence). V was cut by 5 bases and J by 1 base, with 16 bases left in between. The CDR3 has 16 amino acids. The CDR3 region is CASSLERGSGTDTQYF. CDR3 sequence (DNA): TGTGCCAGCAGTCTCGAGAGGGGATCGGGCACAGATACGCAGTATTTT.

The V and J genes are TRBV19 and TRBJ2-2; possible D gene TRBD1, 5 bases. With 1 base removed from V and 6 bases from J, the gap between germline ends came to 9 bases. The CDR3 spans 14 residues. Germline CDR1 reads LNHDA; CDR2 reads SQIVND (reference sequence). The CDR3 sequence is CASSIVEGAGELFF. The CDR3 bases are TGTGCCAGTAGTATAGTAGAAGGGGCCGGGGAGCTGTTTTTT.

The rearrangement joins TRBV5-8 to TRBJ2-7; tentatively, D is TRBD1 (5 bases). Trimming took off 0 bases at V and 2 bases at J, with 9 bases between the two ends. Germline V gene lookup returns CDR1 SGHTS and CDR2 YDEGEE. The CDR3 spans 14 residues. CDR3 in amino acids: CASSLGQPPYEQYF. The CDR3 DNA reads as TGTGCCAGCAGCTTGGGACAGCCTCCCTACGAGCAGTACTTC.

This sequence joins TRBV19 and TRBJ2-7; 8 nucleotides agree with TRBD1. The J segment lost 6 bases and the V segment lost 7 bases, leaving 5 bases of the junction unmatched. The germline V gene encodes CDR1 LNHDA and CDR2 SQIVND (reference sequence). The CDR3 is made up of 12 amino acids. The CDR3 DNA is TGTGCCAGTAACACAGGGGGTGGCGAGCAGTACTTC. It specifies CASNTGGGEQYF.

This chain links TRBV10-3 with TRBJ2-7; the D call may be TRBD1 or TRBD2 (5 bases each). The V gene's germline CDR1 is ENHRY and CDR2 SYGVKD. The CDR3 has 13 residues. Trimming removed 8 bases from V and 6 bases from J, with 17 bases in between. The CDR3 nucleotides read TGTGCCATCCGTCGGGACCACGGGTCCGAGCAGTACTTC. Protein sequence: CAIRRDHGSEQYF.

The V call is TRBV30, the J call TRBJ1-4; 8 bases fit TRBD1. The J segment lost 8 bases and the V segment lost 2 bases, leaving 4 bases of the junction unmatched. The CDR3 contains 13 residues. Germline CDR1 GTSNPN, CDR2 SVGIG (reference sequence). The CDR3 here is CAWSTRTGEKLFF. CDR3 bases: TGTGCCTGGAGTACCCGGACAGGGGAAAAACTGTTTTTT.

The gene calls are TRBV18 and TRBJ1-1; D call uncertain. Per the germline V gene, CDR1 is KGHSH and CDR2 is LQKENI. V was clipped by 7 bases and J by 6 bases, with 12 bases between them. This CDR3 region has 12 residues. The CDR3 is CASWGDGAEAFF. CDR3 DNA: TGTGCCAGCTGGGGTGACGGTGCTGAAGCTTTCTTT.